This T cell receptor beta chain is from a study of sequential checkpoint blockade in melanoma (dated by TCRdb to about 2019). Regarding the complete study: In a 1:1 randomization, patients received either first-line nivolumab then ipilimumab (arm A) or ipilimumab then nivolumab (arm B). Maintenance nivolumab came after each of the two trial sequences. Results and caveats for the whole study, not just this receptor: Larger, independent patient cohorts are needed to validate the response-prediction model that combines TCR metrics and mutation burden.

This clone was found once. What antigen it recognizes has not been identified. Nothing much larger sits one base from this clone, and base qualities are not available. The label giving this sample's treatment or condition can be read as: randomized to nivolumab then ipilimumab (arm A) or the reverse (arm B). None of the trial patients had been given prior DNA-damaging chemotherapy. A FACS Aria II flow cytometer was used to sort live CD3+CD8+ cells that were negative for CD19 and CD56 from thawed PBMCs. Samples were obtained from patients with melanoma enrolled in CheckMate 064, a randomized, open-label phase II trial of sequential checkpoint blockade. Peripheral blood mononuclear cells were obtained through leukapheresis, purified using Ficoll-Paque, and frozen in human serum containing about 9.3% DMSO. Right after sorting, the blood CD3+CD8+ cells were verified to be >98% pure, and DNA extraction followed.

TCRbeta CDR3 regions were immunosequenced from genomic DNA with the immunoSEQ Assay. Before high-throughput sequencing, genomic DNA was amplified using bias-controlled multiplex PCR. The published analysis was carried out like this. To quantify the absolute abundance of each unique TCRbeta CDR3 region, the sequences were collapsed and filtered. Clonality, defined as 1 minus Pielou's evenness, was calculated using productive rearrangements only. Clones with significantly greater frequencies in on-treatment versus baseline samples were identified using a previously published method. Here the immuneACCESS table is served through TCRdb, limited to in-frame sequences with V and J called. Missing clones are a known gap in these copies; in checked studies unresolved V genes cover under half, and the rest lacks a known reason. The V and J calls and clone size come from that table; D and trimming were worked out from the DNA. Present in this sample are about 35,000 clones, approximately 85% of which were seen just once. The ten largest clones add up to 4.5% to 7% of the sample.

CDR1 and CDR2 (SGHRS, YFSETQ) derive from the germline V gene. Clipping removes 0 bases from V and 0 bases from J, with 1 as the unmatched junction base count. There are 15 amino acids in the CDR3, from cysteine to phenylalanine inclusive. Kept here is only the CDR3 DNA, which spans 45 bases and is read in frame from base 1. The chain is made from TRBV5-1 and TRBJ1-1; 8 nucleotides in the junction match TRBD1. This specimen was CD8+ T cells sorted from blood (inferred from file names), taken from a patient given nivolumab and ipilimumab in sequence. The clonotype was recovered from a human donor with melanoma. The DNA reads TGCGCCAGCAGCTTGGTGACAGGGGTGAACACTGAAGCTTTCTTT. This codes for CASSLVTGVNTEAFF.